This entry lists 4 T cell receptor beta chains sequenced from one sample in a study of T cell repertoires in cytomegalovirus infection. TCRdb recomputed calls from the reads with MiXCR, one row per CDR3 protein. The sample holds fewer than 1,000,000 distinct CDR3 sequences, 30% to 40% seen once. No antigens are known for them. The sample consisted of cultured CD8+ T cells from PBMCs, taken from culture after CMV antigen stimulation. These receptors all come from a human donor in good health (CMV status not recorded). Some clones in this sample may be carry-over from other donors' samples.

This clonotype was counted only a few times. This chain connects TRBV6-2 or TRBV6-3 to TRBJ1-5; TRBD1 might be the D (5 bases). Germline V gene sequence: CDR1 MNHEY, CDR2 SVGEGT. The V and J ends lost 8 bases and 3 bases respectively, with 17 bases between them. The CDR3 runs to 15 residues. The CDR3 reads CASGLYRSVNQPQHF. CDR3 nucleotides: TGTGCCAGCGGATTGTACAGGAGCGTCAATCAGCCCCAGCATTTT.

This clonotype has only a few counts. The chain is built from TRBV4-3 and TRBJ1-2; tentatively, D is TRBD1 (5 bases). Trimming took off 4 bases at V and 6 bases at J, with 24 bases between the two ends. This CDR3 has 17 residues. CDR1 and CDR2 from the germline V gene are LGHNA and YSLEER. CDR3 in amino acids: CASSLNRVVGGGDGYTF. The CDR3 DNA follows: TGCGCCAGCAGCCTAAATCGTGTGGTCGGGGGAGGCGATGGCTACACCTTC.

Many counts were recorded for this clonotype. The chain has TRBV7-6 and TRBJ1-1; no clear D. Germline CDR1 is SGHVS and CDR2 is FNYEAQ. Deletions cut 1 base from V and 2 bases from J, with 14 bases between. The CDR3 has 16 residues. The CDR3 spells CASSLVGSRGNTEAFF. CDR3 bases: TGTGCCAGCAGCTTAGTGGGTTCCCGCGGAAACACTGAAGCTTTCTTT.

This clonotype occurred many times. The chain joins TRBV7-6 to TRBJ1-1, with 8 bases lining up with TRBD1. The CDR3 extends over 15 amino acids. CDR1 and CDR2 (germline): SGHVS, FNYEAQ. V was pared by 4 bases and J by 2 bases, with 6 bases of the junction left unmatched. Here the CDR3 DNA reads TGTGCCAGCAGCTCGGACAGGGAACAAAACACTGAAGCTTTCTTT. Encoded protein: CASSSDREQNTEAFF. The variable domain in full, completed from reference TRBV7-6 and TRBJ1-1, reads GAGVSQSPRYKVTKRGQDVALRCDPISGHVSLYWYRQALGQGPEFLTYFNYEAQQDKSGLPNDRFSAERPEGSISTLTIQRTEQRDSAMYRCASSSDREQNTEAFFGQGTRLTVV.